The rows below give T cell receptor beta chains drawn from one sample of a study of blood T cell repertoires in COVID-19. The assay was immunoSEQ multiplex PCR, and TCRdb's table has in-frame clones only and misses some. Counted here are about 480,000 clones, roughly nine tenths occurring once; the ten biggest clones make up around 7.9%. Sequenced input: PBMCs or T cells enriched from blood (not recorded which). These receptors all stem from an older woman who had recovered from COVID-19. The CDR3 runs from the conserved cysteine through the conserved F or W. The order of the fields is D gene, V gene, J gene, clone size, CDR3 protein, CDR3 DNA. The D gene is left open where the match is weak. Clone size is stated in some rows and not others, as once, few, many or a class when expanded.

d_call: .
v_call: TRBV12-5
j_call: TRBJ2-7
clone_size: .
cdr3_aa: CASARVDEQYF
cdr3_nt: TGTGCTAGTGCCAGGGTCGACGAGCAGTACTTC

d_call: TRBD1
v_call: TRBV7-7
j_call: TRBJ2-2
clone_size: .
cdr3_aa: CASSLTLDRVRVTITGELFF
cdr3_nt: TGTGCCAGCAGCTTAACCTTGGACAGGGTGAGAGTAACCATCACCGGGGAGCTGTTTTTT

d_call: TRBD1
v_call: TRBV27
j_call: TRBJ2-3
clone_size: .
cdr3_aa: CASSTMTGSTQYF
cdr3_nt: TGTGCCAGCAGTACTATGACAGGGTCGACGCAGTATTTT

d_call: .
v_call: TRBV29-1
j_call: TRBJ1-2
clone_size: .
cdr3_aa: CSGGSRNYGYTF
cdr3_nt: TGCAGCGGGGGCAGCCGTAACTATGGCTACACCTTC

d_call: .
v_call: TRBV5-5
j_call: TRBJ2-1
clone_size: .
cdr3_aa: CASSFYLDSEGQFF
cdr3_nt: TGTGCCAGCAGCTTCTATTTAGACAGTGAAGGGCAGTTCTTC

d_call: .
v_call: TRBV5-1
j_call: TRBJ1-1
clone_size: .
cdr3_aa: CASSLGLGGSTEAFF
cdr3_nt: TGCGCCAGCAGCTTGGGTCTCGGGGGTAGCACTGAAGCTTTCTTT

d_call: TRBD1
v_call: TRBV27
j_call: TRBJ1-2
clone_size: once
cdr3_aa: CASSPRNVDRYGYTF
cdr3_nt: TGTGCCAGCAGCCCTAGAAACGTGGACAGGTATGGCTACACCTTC

d_call: .
v_call: TRBV7-9
j_call: TRBJ1-5
clone_size: few
cdr3_aa: CASSPIGNQPQHF
cdr3_nt: TGTGCCAGCAGCCCAATCGGGAATCAGCCCCAGCATTTT

d_call: TRBD1
v_call: TRBV6-5
j_call: TRBJ1-2
clone_size: .
cdr3_aa: CASSLRQGGYTF
cdr3_nt: TGTGCCAGCAGCCTTAGACAGGGAGGCTACACCTTC

d_call: .
v_call: TRBV3-1/TRBV3-2
j_call: TRBJ1-2
clone_size: .
cdr3_aa: CASSQGETGGYTF
cdr3_nt: TGTGCCAGCAGCCAAGGGGAGACCGGGGGCTACACCTTC

d_call: .
v_call: TRBV7-9
j_call: TRBJ1-1
clone_size: .
cdr3_aa: CASSLLARNTEAFF
cdr3_nt: TGTGCCAGCAGCTTACTGGCCAGGAACACTGAAGCTTTCTTT

d_call: TRBD1
v_call: TRBV2
j_call: TRBJ2-1
clone_size: .
cdr3_aa: CASRDRVGFGGEQFF
cdr3_nt: TGTGCCAGCAGGGACAGGGTAGGGTTTGGGGGTGAGCAGTTCTTC

d_call: TRBD1
v_call: TRBV11-3
j_call: TRBJ1-5
clone_size: few
cdr3_aa: CASSLGTGSGNQPQHF
cdr3_nt: TGTGCCAGCAGCTTGGGGACAGGGTCGGGCAATCAGCCCCAGCATTTT

d_call: .
v_call: TRBV20-1
j_call: TRBJ2-2
clone_size: .
cdr3_aa: CSASSAFRSGELFF
cdr3_nt: TGCAGTGCGAGTTCCGCGTTTAGAAGCGGGGAGCTGTTTTTT

d_call: .
v_call: TRBV18
j_call: TRBJ1-3
clone_size: few
cdr3_aa: CASSPQQGGFIPSGNTIYF
cdr3_nt: TGTGCCAGCTCTCCACAACAGGGCGGATTTATACCCTCTGGAAACACCATATATTTT

d_call: TRBD1
v_call: TRBV18
j_call: TRBJ1-5
clone_size: .
cdr3_aa: CASSSLRRDRGQEGNQPQHF
cdr3_nt: TGTGCCAGCTCATCACTGCGCCGGGACAGGGGGCAAGAGGGCAATCAGCCCCAGCATTTT

d_call: .
v_call: TRBV18
j_call: TRBJ1-2
clone_size: .
cdr3_aa: CASSPPAGAANYGYTF
cdr3_nt: TGTGCCAGCTCACCACCCGCGGGGGCGGCGAACTATGGCTACACCTTC

d_call: TRBD1
v_call: TRBV19
j_call: TRBJ2-3
clone_size: .
cdr3_aa: CASRDRGTQYF
cdr3_nt: TGTGCCAGTAGGGACAGGGGGACGCAGTATTTT

d_call: TRBD2
v_call: TRBV7-9
j_call: TRBJ2-3
clone_size: .
cdr3_aa: CASSLAPGGGVTDTQYF
cdr3_nt: TGTGCCAGCAGCTTAGCGCCTGGTGGGGGGGTCACAGATACGCAGTATTTT

d_call: .
v_call: TRBV7-2
j_call: TRBJ1-5
clone_size: once
cdr3_aa: CASSLAYEGQPQHF
cdr3_nt: TGTGCCAGCAGCTTAGCGTATGAGGGTCAGCCCCAGCATTTT

d_call: TRBD1
v_call: TRBV27
j_call: TRBJ1-1
clone_size: .
cdr3_aa: CASRRTGGTTEAFF
cdr3_nt: TGTGCCAGCAGGAGGACAGGGGGCACCACTGAAGCTTTCTTT

d_call: .
v_call: TRBV12-3/TRBV12-4
j_call: TRBJ1-1
clone_size: .
cdr3_aa: CASSLSLNTEAFF
cdr3_nt: TGTGCCAGCAGCTTATCTCTGAACACTGAAGCTTTCTTT

d_call: TRBD2
v_call: TRBV5-1
j_call: TRBJ2-1
clone_size: .
cdr3_aa: CASTQRGPSYNEQFF
cdr3_nt: TGCGCCAGCACCCAGCGGGGGCCCTCCTACAATGAGCAGTTCTTC

d_call: TRBD1
v_call: TRBV24-1
j_call: TRBJ1-5
clone_size: .
cdr3_aa: CATSGQGGNQPQHF
cdr3_nt: TGTGCCACCAGTGGACAGGGAGGCAATCAGCCCCAGCATTTT

d_call: .
v_call: TRBV3-1/TRBV3-2
j_call: TRBJ1-1
clone_size: .
cdr3_aa: CASSPGRSGTEAFF
cdr3_nt: TGTGCCAGCAGCCCCGGAAGATCAGGCACTGAAGCTTTCTTT

d_call: .
v_call: TRBV24-1
j_call: TRBJ2-5
clone_size: once
cdr3_aa: CATSDPTGSGETQYF
cdr3_nt: TGTGCCACCAGTGATCCAACAGGGTCCGGGGAGACCCAGTACTTC

d_call: TRBD2
v_call: TRBV7-2
j_call: TRBJ2-3
clone_size: .
cdr3_aa: CASSLALAGAREDTQYF
cdr3_nt: TGTGCCAGCAGCTTAGCGCTAGCGGGGGCGAGAGAAGATACGCAGTATTTT

d_call: TRBD1
v_call: TRBV5-1
j_call: TRBJ1-6
clone_size: few
cdr3_aa: CASSLGQGNSPLHF
cdr3_nt: TGCGCCAGCAGCTTGGGACAGGGGAATTCACCCCTCCACTTT

d_call: TRBD1
v_call: TRBV14
j_call: TRBJ2-4
clone_size: .
cdr3_aa: CASSQTGTGAENIQYF
cdr3_nt: TGTGCCAGCAGCCAGACCGGGACAGGGGCCGAAAACATTCAGTACTTC